Only a few counts were recorded for the clone carrying this TCR beta chain. The data originate from a study of cytomegalovirus exposure and HLA in healthy donors. Study at large: For the roughly 390 genotyped donors, roughly 81% fell within the Caucasian-associated ancestry cluster.

Germline values: CDR1 MNHEY, CDR2 SVGAGI. J lost 4 bases, V lost 10 bases, and 4 bases had no gene match. CDR3 length equals 12 residues. Primers for the PCR totalled 60 Vbeta and 13 Jbeta. The data were produced by immunoSEQ multiplex PCR, yet TCRdb's version contains in-frame clones alone and is incomplete. The sample gives about 160,000 clones, roughly 77% of which show up once; roughly 3.7% is in the top ten. V and J are TRBV6-5 and TRBJ1-2; 9 bases are a match to TRBD1. This clonotype originated in a man aged 25-45 years in good health and CMV-seropositive. Source material: PBMCs. Written as DNA, the CDR3 is TGTGCCACCCTACAGGGGGCCTATGGCTACACCTTC. Protein sequence: CATLQGAYGYTF.